The clone carrying this T cell receptor (beta chain) was detected only a few times. As yet, its antigen is unknown. This entry belongs to a study of T cells in Graves' hyperthyroidism and ophthalmopathy. Amplified TCR beta CDR3 regions derived from RNA transcripts. First-round RT-PCR with HTBI primers amplified the TCR CDR3 region. In TCRdb, the multiplex PCR reads were re-called with MiXCR into one record per CDR3 protein. This sample has a few hundred thousand distinct CDR3 sequences, with 14% found just once. Overall study results and limits: Blood also showed most of the thyroid clonotypes that were expanded above 0.001.

Lactation, pregnancy, other autoimmune disease or uncontrolled infection excluded patients. Clinical symptoms, serum thyroxine, TRAb, thyroid ultrasound and orbital computed tomography informed diagnoses. PBMCs were collected from an approximately 9.3 ml volume of fresh peripheral blood. The sequence was obtained from a woman between 40 and 55 years old with Graves' hyperthyroidism. The sample taken for sequencing was blood.

The CDR3: CASSRTVTGNTIYF. CDR3 sequence (DNA): TGTGCCAGTAGTCGTACAGTAACTGGAAACACCATATATTTT. The chain has TRBV19 and TRBJ1-3; the D is unclear. Germline V gene lookup returns CDR1 LNHDA and CDR2 SQIVND (reference sequence). V gave up 5 bases and J gave up 2 bases, with 10 bases separating them. This CDR3 region has 14 residues.